Shown below are 10 T cell receptor beta chains from a single sample sequenced in a study of patients and donors after allogeneic stem cell transplantation. TCRdb called the RT-PCR reads again in MiXCR, with one record for every CDR3 protein. The sample lists 900,000 to 1,000,000 distinct CDR3 sequences, roughly 18% occurring once. Sequenced material: blood, either unsorted or a sorted T cell fraction (not recorded which). The receptors derive from a human donor who was either an allogeneic HSCT recipient or a stem cell or donor lymphocyte infusion donor (not recorded which). It is not recorded whose cells these are; they may come from a transplant donor.

The table lists this clonotype with a few counts. The gene calls are TRBV6-1 and TRBJ1-2; D unresolved. Germline CDR1 reads MNHNS; CDR2 reads SASEGT. Trimming removed 5 bases from V and 5 bases from J, with 9 bases in between. The CDR3 sequence is 12 residues long. CDR3: CASSPQTYGYTF. The CDR3 nucleotides are TGTGCCAGCAGTCCACAAACTTATGGCTACACCTTC.

This clonotype was seen a few times. V usage is TRBV5-1 and J usage is TRBJ2-5; D possibly uses TRBD1 or TRBD2 (5 bases each). The CDR3 is made up of 15 amino acids. Trimming pared 0 bases from V and 0 bases from J, leaving 9 bases between. Per the germline V gene, CDR1 is SGHRS and CDR2 is YFSETQ. This chain's CDR3 is CASSLGKGHQETQYF. The CDR3 DNA sequence: TGCGCCAGCAGCTTGGGAAAGGGACACCAAGAGACCCAGTACTTC.

J is TRBJ1-1 and V is TRBV7-9; 7 positions agree with TRBD1. The CDR3 spans 14 residues. Germline lookup yields CDR1 SEHNR and CDR2 FQNEAQ (reference sequence). The V gene end was trimmed by 6 bases and the J gene end by 0 bases; junction bases not matched to a gene: 4. The chain's CDR3 is CASRVDRLNTEAFF. The CDR3 DNA sequence: TGTGCCAGCAGGGTGGACAGGTTGAACACTGAAGCTTTCTTT.

The chain links TRBV7-6 to TRBJ2-1; D ambiguous. Germline-derived CDR1 and CDR2 are SGHVS and FNYEAQ. V shed 1 base and J shed 9 bases, with 13 bases lying between them. This CDR3 spans 14 amino acids. CDR3 coding DNA: TGTGCCAGCAGCTTAGTCACGGGCACGGGTGAGCAGTTCTTC. Encoded protein: CASSLVTGTGEQFF.

There are many counts of this clonotype. V and J are TRBV3-1 and TRBJ2-5; D remains unclear. Trimming took off 0 bases at V and 2 bases at J, with 13 bases between the two ends. CDR1 is LGHDT and CDR2 is YNNKEL in the germline V gene (reference sequence). The CDR3 runs to 16 residues. The chain's CDR3 is CASSQDLSTTQETQYF. DNA of the CDR3: TGTGCCAGCAGCCAAGATCTCAGTACTACGCAAGAGACCCAGTACTTC.

The rearrangement joins TRBV24-1 to TRBJ2-2; D is undetermined. The CDR3 extends over 12 amino acids. With 6 bases removed from V and 3 bases from J, the gap between germline ends came to 4 bases. Germline V gives CDR1 KGHDR, CDR2 SFDVKD. The CDR3 coding sequence is TGTGCCACCAGTCACGACACCGGGGAGCTGTTTTTT. Its translation is CATSHDTGELFF.

The chain has TRBV20-1 and TRBJ2-1; 7 bases fit TRBD1. The germline gives CDR1 DFQATT, CDR2 SNEGSKA (reference sequence). CDR3 length: 13 residues. The V and J ends lost 6 bases and 7 bases, in that order; junction bases with no gene match: 9. The CDR3 DNA reads TGCAGTGCCCCGACAGGGATCATTAATGAGCAGTTCTTC. It codes for CSAPTGIINEQFF.

The chain is built from TRBV25-1 and TRBJ2-7, with D possibly TRBD1 on 6 matching bases. V lost 3 bases and J lost 4, with 16 bases in between. This CDR3 has 15 residues. The germline V gene encodes CDR1 MGHDK and CDR2 SYGVNS. The CDR3 coding sequence is TGTGCCAGCAGTGATCGGGCAGGGGCGGAATACGAGCAGTACTTC. This codes for CASSDRAGAEYEQYF.

The chain couples TRBV20-1 to TRBJ1-2, with TRBD1 matching over 8 bases. The germline gives CDR1 DFQATT, CDR2 SNEGSKA (reference sequence). The CDR3 runs to 14 residues. V lost 1 base and J lost 4; bases outside the gene matches: 5. The CDR3 nucleotides are TGCAGTGCTAGAGCAGGGGGCTTAGGCTATGGCTACACCTTC. It codes for CSARAGGLGYGYTF.

This clonotype was seen more than once but under ten times. The chain links TRBV29-1 to TRBJ2-3, with 13 bases that match TRBD2. The CDR3 extends over 13 amino acids. CDR1 and CDR2 (germline): SQVTM, ANQGSEA. Germline trimming cut 7 bases from V and 4 bases from J; bases unmatched to any gene: 2. The CDR3 protein is CSGTSGSADTQYF. The CDR3 nucleotides are TGCAGCGGGACTAGCGGGAGCGCAGATACGCAGTATTTT.